Below, one T cell receptor (beta chain) is given with its context. Investigators profiled TCR beta VDJ and CDR3 from genomic DNA template. From the reads, TCRdb called clonotypes with MiXCR, one entry per CDR3 protein. The data show 150,000 to 200,000 distinct CDR3 sequences, with under 55% seen just once and around 2.9% held by the top ten. The sample originates from a study of CD8+CD57+ T cells in acquired aplastic anemia. CD8+CD57+ cell expansion had been shown by flow cytometry in patients chosen for sequencing. Trimming cost V 4 bases and J 0 bases; bases outside gene matches: 6. Germline assignment: CDR1 SGHRS and CDR2 YFSETQ. This CDR3 contains 15 residues.

V is TRBV5-1 and J is TRBJ1-1, with 7 bases fitting TRBD1. This TCR was sampled from a human donor with aplastic anemia. The sample was sorted CD4+, CD8+, or CD8+CD57+ T cells (not recorded which) from PBMCs. The CDR3 DNA reads as TGCGCCAGCAGCAGACAGGGAAACCTGAACACTGAAGCTTTCTTT. It codes for CASSRQGNLNTEAFF.